This T cell receptor (beta chain) was sequenced during a study of cytomegalovirus exposure and HLA in healthy donors. Of note for this clone: Its cognate antigen is unknown.

Study observations and caveats: Some public TCRs appeared in many individuals, while most sequences were rare. A later analysis appeared to link common viral pathogens to several of the most significant clusters.

The study ran its PCR with 60 Vbeta and 13 Jbeta primers. Profiling relied on immunoSEQ multiplex PCR, and the TCRdb table lists in-frame clones only, not all of them. The table has 150,000 to 200,000 clones, 75% to 85% seen once. The sequencing sample was made of PBMCs. This TCR derives from a man aged 30-40 years in good health and CMV-seropositive.

Here the CDR3 DNA reads TGTGCCAGCAGCCCCACCCGGGGGGAGGTGGAGACCCAGTACTTC. Translating it yields CASSPTRGEVETQYF. The chain joins TRBV7-8 to TRBJ2-5; 7 bases fit TRBD2. After removal of 5 bases from V and 5 bases from J, the junction contained 11 bases not matched to a gene. The CDR3 has 15 residues. CDR1 is SGHVS, CDR2 FQNEAQ, per germline.